One T cell receptor beta chain is described in this entry. Which antigen it targets is not known. Base qualities are not recorded, but no much larger clone differs from it by a single base. The data were taken from a study of patients and donors after allogeneic stem cell transplantation (dated by TCRdb to about 2020). The library was made by RT-PCR. Instrument used: NextSeq 550. TCRdb took the public reads, trimmed them with fastp at Q25, ran MiXCR for clone calling and kept in-frame beta chains. Rows with one shared CDR3 protein collapse into an entry with the most common genes and DNA. The sample includes some 960,000 distinct CDR3 sequences, with about a sixth observed a single time. Under 6.5% of the sample is in the top ten clones. From the cysteine up to the phenylalanine, the CDR3 has a length of 17 residues. Left in the record is the CDR3 DNA by itself, 51 bases read in frame from the first base.

Sequenced material: blood, either unsorted or a sorted T cell fraction (not recorded which). The rearranged chain carries TRBV21-1 and TRBJ1-5. TRBV21-1 is a recognized pseudogene. This TCR was recovered from a human donor who was either an allogeneic HSCT recipient or a stem cell or donor lymphocyte infusion donor (not recorded which). It is not recorded whose cells these are; they may come from a transplant donor. The sequenced DNA: TGTGCCAGCAGCAAACCCTCAAGCACCAATAGCAATCAGCCCCAGCATTTT. Its translation is CASSKPSSTNSNQPQHF.